The 21 T cell receptor beta chains below come from one sample, sequenced in a study of blood T cell repertoires in COVID-19. Libraries were prepared by immunoSEQ multiplex PCR; TCRdb keeps only in-frame clonotypes and omits some of them. The sample records a few hundred thousand clones, 90% being singletons. The sample taken for sequencing was PBMCs or T cells enriched from blood (not recorded which). These receptors originate from a man aged 25-45 years who had recovered from COVID-19.

This clone was recorded once. V usage is TRBV10-2 and J usage is TRBJ2-1; no firm D call. Trimming removed 4 bases at V and 0 bases at J, with 19 bases between. There are 18 residues in the CDR3. Germline V gene data show CDR1 as WSHSY and CDR2 as SAAADI. The CDR3 DNA reads as TGCGCCAGCAGTGTCCCCTCGCTAGAACCCCGCTCCTACAATGAGCAGTTCTTC. Its protein is CASSVPSLEPRSYNEQFF.

V is TRBV6-6 and J is TRBJ1-4; 9 bases are shared with TRBD1. Germline CDR1 reads MNHNY; CDR2 reads SVGAGI (reference sequence). The ends lost 5 bases at V and 8 bases at J; junction bases unmatched: 6. There are 14 residues in the CDR3. CDR3 loop: CASSKRQGEEKLFF. CDR3 DNA: TGTGCCAGCAGTAAACGACAGGGGGAGGAAAAACTGTTTTTT.

The rearrangement uses TRBV6-6 and TRBJ1-2; 9 bases align to TRBD1. V gave up 6 bases and J gave up 5 bases; unmatched junction bases: 7. The germline V gene encodes CDR1 MNHNY and CDR2 SVGAGI (reference sequence). This CDR3 contains 14 residues. Here the CDR3 DNA reads TGTGCCAGCAGACCGACAGGGGGGGAGTATGGCTACACCTTC. Its protein is CASRPTGGEYGYTF.

This sequence joins TRBV6-5 and TRBJ1-3; 7 positions match TRBD1. V trimming: 2 bases; J trimming: 4 bases; junction bases outside the gene matches: 5. Germline V gives CDR1 MNHEY, CDR2 SVGAGI. CDR3 length equals 15 residues. The CDR3 nucleotides are TGTGCCAGCAGTTACATACAGGGGTCGGGAAACACCATATATTTT. It yields the protein CASSYIQGSGNTIYF.

V usage is TRBV9 and J usage is TRBJ1-3; 8 nucleotides agree with TRBD1. Trimming cost V 2 bases and J 2 bases; bases outside gene matches: 3. Germline V lookup: CDR1 SGDLS, CDR2 YYNGEE. This CDR3 comprises 15 residues. For the CDR3, the DNA is TGTGCCAGCAGCGTTCTGACAGGGGCTGGAAACACCATATATTTT. Protein sequence: CASSVLTGAGNTIYF. Drawing the rest from reference TRBV9 and TRBJ1-3, the complete variable domain is DSGVTQTPKHLITATGQRVTLRCSPRSGDLSVYWYQQSLDQGLQFLIQYYNGEERAKGNILERFSAQQFPDLHSELNLSSLELGDSALYFCASSVLTGAGNTIYFGEGSWLTVV.

The rearrangement links TRBV6-1 to TRBJ1-6; no definite D call. Deletions cut 2 bases from V and 2 bases from J, with 13 bases between. CDR1 MNHNS and CDR2 SASEGT come from the germline V gene. The CDR3 runs to 17 residues. The CDR3 sequence: CASSETRGGTYNSPLHF. As DNA, the CDR3 is TGTGCCAGCAGTGAAACCCGGGGTGGTACCTATAATTCACCCCTCCACTTT.

The chain employs TRBV10-1 and TRBJ2-2; D unresolved. Trimming took off 3 bases at V and 4 bases at J, with 6 bases between the two ends. The CDR3 is 13 residues long. Germline V lookup: CDR1 WNHNN, CDR2 SYGVQD (reference sequence). CDR3 nucleotides: TGCGCCAGCAGTGAACTGCGCACCGGGGAGCTGTTTTTT. It codes for CASSELRTGELFF.

This chain connects TRBV20-1 to TRBJ2-7, with TRBD2 as a possible D gene (5 bases). The CDR3 loop spans 11 amino acids. Looked up from germline, CDR1 is DFQATT and CDR2 is SNEGSKA (reference sequence). Trimming stripped 5 bases from V and 3 bases from J, with 8 bases between. The CDR3 nucleotides read TGCAGTGCTTGGACTTACTACGAGCAGTACTTC. Its protein is CSAWTYYEQYF.

Only one count was recorded for this clone. This chain uses TRBV7-9 with TRBJ2-1, with D possibly TRBD2 on 5 matching bases. This CDR3 comprises 16 residues. V gave up 4 bases and J gave up 1 base, with 14 bases separating them. Germline lookup yields CDR1 SEHNR and CDR2 FQNEAQ (reference sequence). The CDR3 DNA follows: TGTGCCAGCAGCTCTCGAGGGCACCAGTCCTACAATGAGCAGTTCTTC. Translating gives CASSSRGHQSYNEQFF.

This clone appeared a few times. The chain has TRBV2 and TRBJ1-6; D may be TRBD1 (6 bases). V lost 6 bases to trimming and J lost 8 bases, with 17 bases between them. This CDR3 spans 15 amino acids. The V gene's germline CDR1 is SNHLY and CDR2 FYNNEI. The CDR3 region has the DNA TGTGCCAGCAGGACTCAGGGGATAGCTTATTCACCCCTCCACTTT. It translates to CASRTQGIAYSPLHF.

V gene TRBV10-2 combines with J gene TRBJ1-1, with a tentative D call TRBD1 (5 bases). Looked up from germline, CDR1 is WSHSY and CDR2 is SAAADI. Trimming took off 5 bases at V and 7 bases at J, with 20 bases between the two ends. The CDR3 extends over 15 amino acids. CDR3 DNA sequence: TGCGCCAGCAGTAGAAAGGGACTGTCATTTAATGAAGCTTTCTTT. Encoded protein: CASSRKGLSFNEAFF.

The chain carries TRBV3-1 (or the pseudogene TRBV3-2) and TRBJ2-2, with TRBD1 as a possible D gene (5 bases). The ends were cut back, 4 bases at V and 1 base at J, with 16 bases in the middle. In germline, CDR1 is LGHDT, CDR2 YNNKEL (reference sequence). CDR3 length: 17 residues. The CDR3 protein is CASSPFLGQGNTGELFF. In DNA, the CDR3 is TGTGCCAGCAGCCCATTTCTTGGGCAGGGGAACACCGGGGAGCTGTTTTTT.

This sequence joins TRBV7-8 and TRBJ1-5; 8 bases map to TRBD1. The CDR3 has 14 residues. V was clipped by 1 base and J by 6 bases; unmatched bases: 2. Germline V gene lookup returns CDR1 SGHVS and CDR2 FQNEAQ. In DNA form, the CDR3 reads TGTGCCAGCAGCTTAGGAGACAGGGGTCAGCCCCAGCATTTT. The encoded protein is CASSLGDRGQPQHF.

This clone was detected only once. J is TRBJ1-6 and V is TRBV3-1 (or the pseudogene TRBV3-2); 7 nucleotides agree with TRBD1. Germline assignment: CDR1 LGHDT and CDR2 YNNKEL (reference sequence). Trimming removed 1 base from V and 7 bases from J; junction bases left unmatched: 7. The CDR3 contains 16 residues. This chain's CDR3 is CASSQADPGGNSPLHF. The CDR3 DNA is TGTGCCAGCAGCCAAGCGGACCCAGGGGGGAATTCACCCCTCCACTTT.

The chain combines TRBV27 with TRBJ2-1; 8 nucleotides match TRBD2. The CDR3 covers 15 residues. The germline gives CDR1 MNHEY, CDR2 SMNVEV (reference sequence). V shed 3 bases and J 8 bases; nucleotides not matched to a gene: 9. Here the CDR3 DNA reads TGTGCCAGCAGTTTGAGCGGGGGAGGGTTTTATGAGCAGTTCTTC. This codes for CASSLSGGGFYEQFF.

The CDR3 DNA is TGTGCCAGCAGTTACTCGAAGGGACAGGGAGGAAACACCATATATTTT. Protein sequence: CASSYSKGQGGNTIYF. The chain uses TRBV6-5 and TRBJ1-3, with 9 bases lining up with TRBD1. V shed 0 bases, J shed 4 bases, and the junction held 4 bases outside the gene matches. Germline V lookup: CDR1 MNHEY, CDR2 SVGAGI. The CDR3 spans 16 residues.

This sequence joins TRBV3-1 (or the pseudogene TRBV3-2) and TRBJ2-1, with 12 bases aligning to TRBD2. Germline V gene lookup returns CDR1 LGHDT and CDR2 YNNKEL (reference sequence). The J segment lost 7 bases and the V segment lost 2 bases, leaving 6 bases of the junction unmatched. This CDR3 is 16 amino acids long. The DNA of the CDR3 is TGTGCCAGCAGCCAACCTCTAGCGGGGGGGCGTAATGAGCAGTTCTTC. It specifies CASSQPLAGGRNEQFF.

This chain joins TRBV7-9 and TRBJ1-1; D is possibly TRBD1 (5 bases). V was clipped by 1 base and J by 12 bases, with 12 bases between them. From germline, CDR1 is SEHNR and CDR2 FQNEAQ (reference sequence). CDR3 size: 12 residues. CDR3 sequence (DNA): TGTGCCAGCAGCTTAGGCGCCAGGGACTCTTTCTTT. Its translation is CASSLGARDSFF.

V is TRBV9 and J is TRBJ2-7, with D possibly matching TRBD1 (6 bases). The germline V and J ends were trimmed by 3 bases and 2 bases, with 15 bases remaining between them. CDR1 and CDR2 (germline): SGDLS, YYNGEE. The CDR3 is made up of 15 amino acids. CDR3: CASSAQTGAPYEQYF. CDR3 sequence (DNA): TGTGCCAGCAGCGCGCAGACAGGCGCCCCCTACGAGCAGTACTTC.

CDR3 in amino acids: CASSPSGRAFNEQFF. The CDR3 DNA follows: TGTGCCAGCTCTCCCAGCGGGAGGGCCTTTAATGAGCAGTTCTTC. The chain joins TRBV28 to TRBJ2-1; 10 nucleotides line up with TRBD2. CDR3 length: 15 amino acids. V was clipped by 8 bases and J by 7 bases; unmatched bases: 11. Per the germline V gene, CDR1 is MDHEN and CDR2 is SYDVKM.

The chain couples TRBV7-2 to TRBJ1-3; D is ambiguous. V lost 5 bases and J lost 0, with 8 bases in between. CDR1 is SGHTA and CDR2 is FQGNSA in the germline V gene. The CDR3 contains 14 residues. The CDR3 region is CASSVRDSGNTIYF. CDR3 bases: TGTGCCAGCAGCGTCCGGGACTCTGGAAACACCATATATTTT.